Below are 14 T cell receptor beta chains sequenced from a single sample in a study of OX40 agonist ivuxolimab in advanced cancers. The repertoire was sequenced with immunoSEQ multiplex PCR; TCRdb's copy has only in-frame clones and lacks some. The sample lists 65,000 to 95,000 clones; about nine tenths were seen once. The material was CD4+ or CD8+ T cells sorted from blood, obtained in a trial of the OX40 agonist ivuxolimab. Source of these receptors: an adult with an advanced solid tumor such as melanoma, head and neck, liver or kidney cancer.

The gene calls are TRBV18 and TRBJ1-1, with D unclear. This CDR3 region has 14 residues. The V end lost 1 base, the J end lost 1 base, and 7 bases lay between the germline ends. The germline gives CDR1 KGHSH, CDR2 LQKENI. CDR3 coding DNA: TGTGCCAGCTCACCACTGGAGTCGAACACTGAAGCTTTCTTT. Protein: CASSPLESNTEAFF.

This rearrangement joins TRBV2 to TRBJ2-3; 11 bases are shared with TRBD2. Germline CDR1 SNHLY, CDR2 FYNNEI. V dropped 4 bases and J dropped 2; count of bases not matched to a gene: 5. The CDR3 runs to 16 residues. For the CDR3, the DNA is TGTGCCAGCAGTGGACCTAGCGGGGGGAACACAGATACGCAGTATTTT. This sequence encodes CASSGPSGGNTDTQYF. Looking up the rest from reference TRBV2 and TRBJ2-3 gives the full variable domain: EPEVTQTPSHQVTQMGQEVILRCVPISNHLYFYWYRQILGQKVEFLVSFYNNEISEKSEIFDDQFSVERPDGSNFTLKIRSTKLEDSAMYFCASSGPSGGNTDTQYFGPGTRLTVL.

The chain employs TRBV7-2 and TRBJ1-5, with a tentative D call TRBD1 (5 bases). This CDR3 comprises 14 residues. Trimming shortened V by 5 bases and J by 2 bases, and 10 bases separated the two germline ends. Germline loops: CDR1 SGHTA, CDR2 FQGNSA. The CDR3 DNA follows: TGTGCCAGCAGCCCCTCCAGGGGCAATCAGCCCCAGCATTTT. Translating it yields CASSPSRGNQPQHF.

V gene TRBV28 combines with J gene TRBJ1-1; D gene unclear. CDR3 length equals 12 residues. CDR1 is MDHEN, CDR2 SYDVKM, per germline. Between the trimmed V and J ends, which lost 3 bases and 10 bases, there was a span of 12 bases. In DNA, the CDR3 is TGTGCCAGCAGTTTTCGAACGGGAGGAGCTTTCTTT. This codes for CASSFRTGGAFF.

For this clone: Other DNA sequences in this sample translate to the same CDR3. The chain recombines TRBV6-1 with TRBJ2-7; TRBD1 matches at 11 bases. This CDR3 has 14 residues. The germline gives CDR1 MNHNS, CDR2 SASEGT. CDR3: CASNRGQGAYEQYV. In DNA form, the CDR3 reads TGCGCCAGCAATAGGGGACAGGGGGCCTACGAGCAGTACGTC.

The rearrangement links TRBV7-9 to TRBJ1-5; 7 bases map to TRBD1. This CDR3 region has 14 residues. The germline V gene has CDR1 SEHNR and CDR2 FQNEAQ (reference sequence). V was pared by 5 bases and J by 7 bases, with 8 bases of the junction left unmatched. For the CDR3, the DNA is TGTGCCAGCAGCCCGAGGGACAGCGAGCAGCCCCAGCATTTT. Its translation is CASSPRDSEQPQHF.

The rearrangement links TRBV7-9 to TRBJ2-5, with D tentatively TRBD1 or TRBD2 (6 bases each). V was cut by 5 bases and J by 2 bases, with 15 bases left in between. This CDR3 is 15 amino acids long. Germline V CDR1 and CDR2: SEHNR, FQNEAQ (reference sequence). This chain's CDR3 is CASSIVLGGQETQYF. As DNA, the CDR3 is TGTGCCAGCAGCATAGTTCTAGGGGGGCAAGAGACCCAGTACTTC.

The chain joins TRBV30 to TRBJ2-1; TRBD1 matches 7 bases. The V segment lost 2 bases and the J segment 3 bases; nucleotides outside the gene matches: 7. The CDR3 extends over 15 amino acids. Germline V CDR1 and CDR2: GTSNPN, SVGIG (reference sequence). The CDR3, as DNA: TGTGCCTGGAGTTTGTACAGGGGAATCTACAATGAGCAGTTCTTC. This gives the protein CAWSLYRGIYNEQFF.

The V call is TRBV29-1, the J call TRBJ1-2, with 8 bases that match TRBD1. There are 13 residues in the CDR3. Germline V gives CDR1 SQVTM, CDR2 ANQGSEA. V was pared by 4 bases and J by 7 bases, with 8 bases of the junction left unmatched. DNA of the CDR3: TGCAGCGTTGGGGGCAGGGGGCTTCTTGGCTACACCTTC. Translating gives CSVGGRGLLGYTF.

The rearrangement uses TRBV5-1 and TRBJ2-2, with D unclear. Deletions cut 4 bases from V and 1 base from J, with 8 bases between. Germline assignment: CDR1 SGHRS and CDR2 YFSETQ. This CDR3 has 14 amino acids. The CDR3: CASSQTENTGELFF. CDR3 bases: TGCGCCAGCAGCCAAACTGAGAACACCGGGGAGCTGTTTTTT.

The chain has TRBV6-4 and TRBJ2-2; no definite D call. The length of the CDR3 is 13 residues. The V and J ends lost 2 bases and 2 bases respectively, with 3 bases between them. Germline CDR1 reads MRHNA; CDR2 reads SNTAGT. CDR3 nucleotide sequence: TGTGCCAGCAGTGACCCAAACACCGGGGAGCTGTTTTTT. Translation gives CASSDPNTGELFF.

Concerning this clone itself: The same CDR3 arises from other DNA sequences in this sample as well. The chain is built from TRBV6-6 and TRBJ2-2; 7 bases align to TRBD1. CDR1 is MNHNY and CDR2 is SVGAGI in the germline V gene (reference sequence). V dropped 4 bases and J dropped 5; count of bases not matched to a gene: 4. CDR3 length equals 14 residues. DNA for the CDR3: TGTGCCAGCAGTTCAGACAGGGCTACCGGGGAGCTGTTTTTT. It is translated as CASSSDRATGELFF.

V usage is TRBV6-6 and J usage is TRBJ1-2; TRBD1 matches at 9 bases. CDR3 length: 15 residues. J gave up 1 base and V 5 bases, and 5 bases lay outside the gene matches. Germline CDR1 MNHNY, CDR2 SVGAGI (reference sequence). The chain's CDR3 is CASSRGQGHNYGYTF. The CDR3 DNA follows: TGTGCCAGCAGTAGGGGACAGGGTCATAACTATGGCTACACCTTC.

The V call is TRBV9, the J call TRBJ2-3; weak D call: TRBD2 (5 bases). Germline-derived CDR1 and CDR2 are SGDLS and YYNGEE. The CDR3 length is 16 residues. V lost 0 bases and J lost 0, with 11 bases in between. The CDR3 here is CASSVAGSGSTDTQYF. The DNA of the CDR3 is TGTGCCAGCAGCGTAGCTGGGTCGGGGAGCACAGATACGCAGTATTTT.